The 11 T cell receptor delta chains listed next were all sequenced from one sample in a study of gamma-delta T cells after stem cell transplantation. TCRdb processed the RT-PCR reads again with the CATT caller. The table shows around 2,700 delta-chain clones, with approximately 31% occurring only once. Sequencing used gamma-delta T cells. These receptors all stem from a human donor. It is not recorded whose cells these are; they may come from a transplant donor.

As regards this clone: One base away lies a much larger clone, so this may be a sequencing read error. The chain's CDR3 is CACSALLGKTGKLIF. In DNA form, the CDR3 reads TGTGCCTGCAGCGCTTTACTGGGGAAGACCGGTAAACTCATCTTT. V usage is TRDV2 and J usage is TRDJ1; 7 bases are a match to TRDD3. CDR1 is GEAIGNYY and CDR2 is EKD in the germline V gene. The CDR3 contains 15 residues.

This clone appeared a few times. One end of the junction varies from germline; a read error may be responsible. The CDR3 DNA is TGTGCCTGTGACACCGTGGATTCCGACTCCTGGGGCACCCGACAGACGTTTTTC. As protein: CACDTVDSDSWGTRQTFF. The chain links TRDV2 to TRDJ3, with D tentatively TRDD3 (6 bases). This CDR3 is built from 18 residues. Looked up from germline, CDR1 is GEAIGNYY and CDR2 is EKD.

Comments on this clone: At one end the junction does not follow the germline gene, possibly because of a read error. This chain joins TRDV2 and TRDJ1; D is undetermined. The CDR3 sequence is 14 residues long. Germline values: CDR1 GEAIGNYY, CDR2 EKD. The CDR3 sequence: CACDDLTYTDKLIF. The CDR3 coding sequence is TGTGCATGTGACGACCTTACGTACACCGATAAACTCATCTTT.

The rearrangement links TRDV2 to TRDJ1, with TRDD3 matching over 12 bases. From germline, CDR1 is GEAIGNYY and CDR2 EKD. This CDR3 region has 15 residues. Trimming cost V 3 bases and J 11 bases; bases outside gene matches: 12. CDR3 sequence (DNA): TGTGCCTGTGACCCCTTACTGGGGGATACCGGTAACCTCATCTTT. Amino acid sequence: CACDPLLGDTGNLIF.

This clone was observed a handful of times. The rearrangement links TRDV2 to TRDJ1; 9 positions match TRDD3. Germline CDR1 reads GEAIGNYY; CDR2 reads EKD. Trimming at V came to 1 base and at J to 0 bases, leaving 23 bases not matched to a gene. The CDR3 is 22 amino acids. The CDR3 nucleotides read TGTGCCTGTGACACTCTTGTCTCAAGACTGGGGGACAGGGTTCTAAACACCGATAAACTCATCTTT. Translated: CACDTLVSRLGDRVLNTDKLIF.

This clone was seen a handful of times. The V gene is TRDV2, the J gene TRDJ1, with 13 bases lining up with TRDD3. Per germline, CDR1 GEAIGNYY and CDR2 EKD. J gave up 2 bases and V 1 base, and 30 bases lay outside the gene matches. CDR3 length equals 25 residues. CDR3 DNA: TGTGCCTGTGACACGTTGAATCTGGTTGGGTCTCCGGTACTGGGGGATACGGGGTGGACCGATAAACTCATCTTT. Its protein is CACDTLNLVGSPVLGDTGWTDKLIF.

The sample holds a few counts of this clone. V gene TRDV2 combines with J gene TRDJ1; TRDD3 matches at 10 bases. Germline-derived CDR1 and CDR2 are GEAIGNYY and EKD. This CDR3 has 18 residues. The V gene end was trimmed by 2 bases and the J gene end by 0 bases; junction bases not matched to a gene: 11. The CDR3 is CACDMVSGGYRDTDKLIF. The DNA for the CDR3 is TGTGCCTGTGACATGGTTAGTGGGGGATACCGGGACACCGATAAACTCATCTTT.

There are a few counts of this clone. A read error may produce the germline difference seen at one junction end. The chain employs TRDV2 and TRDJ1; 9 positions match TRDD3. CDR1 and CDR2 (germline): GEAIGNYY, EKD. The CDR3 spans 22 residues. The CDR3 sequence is CACDTIVLGDRNIARDTYKLIF. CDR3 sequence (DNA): TGTGCCTGTGACACCATCGTACTGGGGGACCGAAACATTGCCCGAGACACCTATAAACTCATCTTT.

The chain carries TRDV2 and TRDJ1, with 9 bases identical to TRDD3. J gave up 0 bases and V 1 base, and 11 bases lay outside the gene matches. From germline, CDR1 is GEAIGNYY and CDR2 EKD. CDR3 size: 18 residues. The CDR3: CACDTVLGDPVYTDKLIF. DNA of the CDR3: TGTGCCTGTGACACGGTACTGGGGGACCCCGTGTACACCGATAAACTCATCTTT.

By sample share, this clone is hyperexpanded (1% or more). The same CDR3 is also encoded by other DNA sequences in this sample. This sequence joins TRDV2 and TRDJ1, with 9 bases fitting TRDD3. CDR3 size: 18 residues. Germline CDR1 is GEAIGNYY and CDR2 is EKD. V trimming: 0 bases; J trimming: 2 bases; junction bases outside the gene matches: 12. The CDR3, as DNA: TGTGCCTGTGACACCGTCAGGCTGGGGGATGTCTATACCGATAAACTCATCTTT. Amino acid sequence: CACDTVRLGDVYTDKLIF.

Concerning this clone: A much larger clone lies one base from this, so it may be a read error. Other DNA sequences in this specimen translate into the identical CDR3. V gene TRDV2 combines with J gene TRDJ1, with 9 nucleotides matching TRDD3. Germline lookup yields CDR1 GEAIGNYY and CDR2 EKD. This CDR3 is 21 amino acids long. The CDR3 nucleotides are TGTGCCTGTGACACCGTTAAGGCCCCTGTCGGGGGATACAGAGACACCGCTAAACTCATCTTT. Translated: CACDTVKAPVGGYRDTAKLIF.